The source of this T cell receptor (beta chain) is a study of brain T cells in children with intractable seizures. Study-wide points: Pre- and post-surgery blood differed in depth, so pre-surgery absences may be undersampling.

In the case of this clone: The antigen is unknown.

The CDR3 consists of 14 residues. V shed 3 bases and J shed 5 bases, with 14 bases lying between them. Germline CDR1 is PRHDT and CDR2 is FYEKMQ (reference sequence). Repertoires were generated with immunoSEQ multiplex PCR, while TCRdb's copy carries only in-frame clones and drops some. The sample holds about 80,000 clones, roughly 89% seen once. Sequencing was limited to surgery cases with top T cell transcript signatures in brain tissue. The sequencing used peripheral blood, collected at surgery. This TCR came from a girl aged 2 to 9 with Rasmussen encephalitis and intractable seizures. V gene TRBV13 combines with J gene TRBJ2-7; D not certain. The CDR3 DNA sequence: TGTGCCAGCAGCTTTTTTCAGATGATTGACGAGCAGTACTTC. Amino acid sequence: CASSFFQMIDEQYF.